These 15 T cell receptor beta chains share one sample of origin, sequenced in a study of control samples from healthy donors and cancer patients. Sequenced by immunoSEQ multiplex PCR; TCRdb stores in-frame clones only, minus some. The sample has approximately 210,000 clones, around 93% seen once. What was sequenced was blood. These receptors came from a man aged 25 to 40 in good health.

The rearrangement uses TRBV19 and TRBJ1-1; 10 bases are a match to TRBD1. The CDR3 runs 14 residues. The trim removed 5 bases at V and 4 bases at J, leaving 4 bases unmatched. CDR1 LNHDA and CDR2 SQIVND come from the germline V gene (reference sequence). CDR3 loop: CASSVTGGLTEAFF. The CDR3 nucleotides are TGTGCCAGTAGTGTGACAGGGGGCCTCACTGAAGCTTTCTTT.

The V call is TRBV24-1, the J call TRBJ2-7, with TRBD1 matching 9 bases. There are 16 residues in the CDR3. The V segment lost 4 bases and the J segment 3 bases; nucleotides outside the gene matches: 9. Germline V lookup: CDR1 KGHDR, CDR2 SFDVKD. CDR3 sequence: CATSDPRQGDVYEQYF. As DNA, the CDR3 is TGTGCCACCAGTGACCCCAGACAGGGGGATGTCTACGAGCAGTACTTC.

V and J are TRBV5-1 and TRBJ1-4, with 7 bases matching TRBD1. V lost 4 bases to trimming and J lost 0 bases; unmatched junction nucleotides: 6. The CDR3 is 16 amino acids. Germline assignment: CDR1 SGHRS and CDR2 YFSETQ. The CDR3 spells CASSRTGFATNEKLFF. For the CDR3, the DNA is TGCGCCAGCAGCCGGACAGGTTTTGCAACTAATGAAAAACTGTTTTTT.

As to this clone: This may come from a read error, since a much larger clone is one base off. This sequence joins TRBV12-3 or TRBV12-4 and TRBJ2-7, with D unresolved. The CDR3 extends over 11 amino acids. The V gene lost 5 bases and the J gene lost 2 bases, with 4 bases spanning the gap. Here the CDR3 DNA reads TGTGCCAGCAGTGACCCCTACGAGCAGTACTTC. Translated: CASSDPYEQYF.

The CDR3 sequence is CASRTSMNTEAFF. The CDR3 coding sequence is TGTGCCAGTAGGACCAGTATGAACACTGAAGCTTTCTTT. The chain joins TRBV19 to TRBJ1-1, with D unclear. Germline CDR1 is LNHDA and CDR2 is SQIVND (reference sequence). This CDR3 has 13 amino acids. V was clipped by 6 bases and J by 0 bases, with 8 bases between them.

The rearrangement links TRBV18 to TRBJ2-7; tentative D call: TRBD1 (5 bases). Trimming left V 3 bases short and J 4 bases short, with 16 bases between. CDR3 size: 15 residues. Germline CDR1 reads KGHSH; CDR2 reads LQKENI. CDR3 sequence (DNA): TGTGCCAGCTCACCGGTCAGGGAATCCTCGTACGAGCAGTACTTC. Translation: CASSPVRESSYEQYF.

V usage is TRBV6-1 and J usage is TRBJ1-6; 7 positions match TRBD1. CDR3 size: 19 residues. The V segment lost 2 bases and the J segment 0 bases; nucleotides outside the gene matches: 10. Germline V gene lookup returns CDR1 MNHNS and CDR2 SASEGT. The CDR3 nucleotides are TGTGCCAGCAGTGAACAATGGGACAGTTATAGCTCCTATAATTCACCCCTCCACTTT. Amino acids: CASSEQWDSYSSYNSPLHF.

J is TRBJ1-2 and V is TRBV4-1; D perhaps matches TRBD1 (6 bases). From germline, CDR1 is MGHRA and CDR2 YSYEKL. This CDR3 comprises 18 residues. Deletions cut 0 bases from V and 0 bases from J, with 17 bases between. The CDR3 DNA is TGCGCCAGCAGCCAAGAAGACGGCAGGGGACTAGCTAACTATGGCTACACCTTC. It encodes CASSQEDGRGLANYGYTF.

This sequence joins TRBV2 and TRBJ1-1; 7 nucleotides align to TRBD1. This CDR3 contains 15 residues. Germline V CDR1 and CDR2: SNHLY, FYNNEI. V gave up 5 bases and J gave up 1 base; unmatched junction bases: 7. The DNA of the CDR3 is TGTGCCAGCAGTACGTGGACAGGCTGGAACACTGAAGCTTTCTTT. Translated, it gives CASSTWTGWNTEAFF.

The genes are TRBV15 and TRBJ1-4; no definite D call. From germline, CDR1 is LNHNV and CDR2 YYDKDF (reference sequence). The CDR3 length is 13 residues. The V end lost 7 bases, the J end lost 5 bases, and 11 bases lay between the germline ends. DNA for the CDR3: TGTGCCACCAAAGAGGGAAGCAATGAAAAACTGTTTTTT. As protein: CATKEGSNEKLFF. The variable domain in full, completed from reference TRBV15 and TRBJ1-4, reads DAMVIQNPRYQVTQFGKPVTLSCSQTLNHNVMYWYQQKSSQAPKLLFHYYDKDFNNEADTPDNFQSRRPNTSFCFLDIRSPGLGDTAMYLCATKEGSNEKLFFGSGTQLSVL.

This clone was recorded only once. J is TRBJ1-1 and V is TRBV2, with 9 bases lining up with TRBD1. Trimming took 6 bases from V and 2 from J; bases not matched to a gene: 7. Looked up from germline, CDR1 is SNHLY and CDR2 is FYNNEI. This CDR3 spans 15 amino acids. CDR3 nucleotide sequence: TGTGCCAGCAGGGCCCAGGGACAGGGAAACACTGAAGCTTTCTTT. This sequence encodes CASRAQGQGNTEAFF.

The J gene is TRBJ2-3, the V gene TRBV5-1, with D perhaps TRBD1 (6 bases). The CDR3 totals 14 residues. V was cut by 0 bases and J by 7 bases, with 12 bases left in between. The V gene's germline CDR1 is SGHRS and CDR2 YFSETQ. Written as DNA, the CDR3 is TGCGCCAGCAGCTTGGTGACAGGCTCTAATACGCAGTATTTT. As protein: CASSLVTGSNTQYF. The variable domain in full, completed from reference TRBV5-1 and TRBJ2-3, reads KAGVTQTPRYLIKTRGQQVTLSCSPISGHRSVSWYQQTPGQGLQFLFEYFSETQRNKGNFPGRFSGRQFSNSRSEMNVSTLELGDSALYLCASSLVTGSNTQYFGPGTRLTVL.

V is TRBV7-6 and J is TRBJ1-2, with D perhaps matching TRBD1 (6 bases). Germline values: CDR1 SGHVS, CDR2 FNYEAQ. V lost 1 base to trimming and J lost 5 bases, with 17 bases between them. CDR3 length: 16 amino acids. CDR3 protein: CASSLVGQGQGYGYTF. In nucleotides, the CDR3 is TGTGCCAGCAGCTTAGTAGGGCAGGGGCAAGGATATGGCTACACCTTC. The full variable domain, with the rest looked up from reference TRBV7-6 and TRBJ1-2, is GAGVSQSPRYKVTKRGQDVALRCDPISGHVSLYWYRQALGQGPEFLTYFNYEAQQDKSGLPNDRFSAERPEGSISTLTIQRTEQRDSAMYRCASSLVGQGQGYGYTFGSGTRLTVV.

This chain connects TRBV27 to TRBJ2-7; the match to TRBD2 covers 13 bases. V gave up 5 bases and J gave up 9 bases; unmatched junction bases: 10. Germline V gene lookup returns CDR1 MNHEY and CDR2 SMNVEV (reference sequence). The CDR3 spans 15 residues. Here the CDR3 reads CASSPGTSGDLGQYF. The CDR3 DNA sequence: TGTGCCAGCAGTCCTGGGACTAGCGGGGACCTCGGGCAGTACTTC.

As to this clone: In the same sample, other DNA sequences code for this CDR3. CDR3 sequence: CASSLGPANTEAFF. For the CDR3, the DNA is TGCGCCAGCAGCTTGGGTCCGGCGAACACTGAAGCTTTCTTT. The chain links TRBV5-1 to TRBJ1-1, with D uncertain. V lost 0 bases to trimming and J lost 1 base, with 7 bases between them. The CDR3 has 14 amino acids. Per germline, CDR1 SGHRS and CDR2 YFSETQ.